Sequencing of this T cell receptor (beta chain) was carried out in a study of PD-1 blockade in classical Hodgkin lymphoma. Exposure to brentuximab vedotin varied, and each patient had relapsed following autologous stem cell transplantation. Sequencing was performed with immunoSEQ multiplex PCR; in TCRdb, only in-frame clones are kept and a portion is missing. The sample lists about 97,000 clones; over 80% were seen once. From germline, CDR1 is SGHNT and CDR2 YYREEE (reference sequence). The ends were cut back, 4 bases at V and 4 bases at J, with 10 bases in the middle. The CDR3 has 13 amino acids. The V and J genes are TRBV5-4 and TRBJ2-3, with D unresolved. The sample here was peripheral blood mononuclear cells (PBMCs), taken at baseline. The TCR comes from a human donor with classical Hodgkin lymphoma. In DNA, the CDR3 is TGTGCCAGCAGCCTGGTAGGGCCAGATACGCAGTATTTT. This sequence encodes CASSLVGPDTQYF.